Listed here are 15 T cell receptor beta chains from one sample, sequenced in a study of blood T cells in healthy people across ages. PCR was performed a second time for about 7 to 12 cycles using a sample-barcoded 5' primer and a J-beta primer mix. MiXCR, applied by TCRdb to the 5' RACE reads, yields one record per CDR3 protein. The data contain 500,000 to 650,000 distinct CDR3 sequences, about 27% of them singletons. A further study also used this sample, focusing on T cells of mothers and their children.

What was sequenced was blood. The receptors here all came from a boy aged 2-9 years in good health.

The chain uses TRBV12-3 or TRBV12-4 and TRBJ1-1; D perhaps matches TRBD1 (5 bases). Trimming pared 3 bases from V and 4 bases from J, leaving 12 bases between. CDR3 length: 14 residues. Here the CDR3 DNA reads TGTGCCAGCAGTTTCGGGTATGGGGCCACTGAAGCTTTCTTT. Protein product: CASSFGYGATEAFF.

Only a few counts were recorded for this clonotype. CDR3: CSASPVGYEQYF. In DNA form, the CDR3 reads TGCAGTGCTAGCCCCGTGGGTTACGAGCAGTACTTC. The chain couples TRBV20-1 to TRBJ2-5; D call uncertain. The J call could be wrong; TRBJ2-7 is a better fit for the DNA end. This CDR3 has 12 amino acids. Germline CDR1 is DFQATT and CDR2 is SNEGSKA (reference sequence).

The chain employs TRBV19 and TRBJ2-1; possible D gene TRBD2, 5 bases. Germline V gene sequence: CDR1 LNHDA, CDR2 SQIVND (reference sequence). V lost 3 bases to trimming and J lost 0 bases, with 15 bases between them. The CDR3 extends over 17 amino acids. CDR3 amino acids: CASSIDTGSFSYNEQFF. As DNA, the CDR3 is TGTGCCAGTAGTATTGATACGGGATCTTTCTCCTACAATGAGCAGTTCTTC.

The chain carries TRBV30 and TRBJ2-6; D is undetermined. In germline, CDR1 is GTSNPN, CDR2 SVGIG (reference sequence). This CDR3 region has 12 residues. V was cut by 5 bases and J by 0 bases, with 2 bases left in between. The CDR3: CAWASGANVLTF. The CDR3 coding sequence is TGTGCCTGGGCCTCTGGGGCCAACGTCCTGACTTTC.

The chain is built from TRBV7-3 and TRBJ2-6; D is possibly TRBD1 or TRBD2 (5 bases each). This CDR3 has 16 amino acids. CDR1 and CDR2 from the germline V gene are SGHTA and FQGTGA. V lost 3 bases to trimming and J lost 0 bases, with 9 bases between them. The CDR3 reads CASSFGTGSGANVLTF. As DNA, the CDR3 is TGTGCCAGCAGCTTCGGGACGGGCTCTGGGGCCAACGTCCTGACTTTC.

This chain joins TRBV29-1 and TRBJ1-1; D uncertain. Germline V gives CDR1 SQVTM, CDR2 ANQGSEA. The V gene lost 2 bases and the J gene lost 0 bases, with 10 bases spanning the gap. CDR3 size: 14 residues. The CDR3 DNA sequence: TGCAGCGTTGAAAAACGGTTGGTGAACACTGAAGCTTTCTTT. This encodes CSVEKRLVNTEAFF. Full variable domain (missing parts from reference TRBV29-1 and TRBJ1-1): SAVISQKPSRDICQRGTSLTIQCQVDSQVTMMFWYRQQPGQSLTLIATANQGSEATYESGFVIDKFPISRPNLTFSTLTVSNMSPEDSSIYLCSVEKRLVNTEAFFGQGTRLTVV.

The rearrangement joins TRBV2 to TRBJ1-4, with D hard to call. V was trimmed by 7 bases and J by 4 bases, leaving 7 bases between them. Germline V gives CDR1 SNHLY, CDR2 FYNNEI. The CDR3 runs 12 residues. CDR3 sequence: CASTGNNEKLFF. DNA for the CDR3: TGTGCCAGCACCGGAAATAATGAAAAACTGTTTTTT.

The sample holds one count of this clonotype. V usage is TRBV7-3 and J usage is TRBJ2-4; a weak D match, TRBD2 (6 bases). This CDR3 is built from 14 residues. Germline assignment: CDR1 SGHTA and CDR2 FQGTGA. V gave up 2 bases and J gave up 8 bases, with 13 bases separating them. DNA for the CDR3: TGTGCCAGCAGCTTACGCGGGGTTGGGGACATTCAGTACTTC. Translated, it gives CASSLRGVGDIQYF.

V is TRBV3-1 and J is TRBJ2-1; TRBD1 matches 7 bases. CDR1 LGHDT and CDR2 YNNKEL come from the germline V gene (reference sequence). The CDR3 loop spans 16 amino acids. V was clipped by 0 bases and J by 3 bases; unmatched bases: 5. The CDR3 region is CASSQELGGSYNEQFF. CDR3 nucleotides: TGTGCCAGCAGCCAAGAGTTAGGGGGCAGCTACAATGAGCAGTTCTTC.

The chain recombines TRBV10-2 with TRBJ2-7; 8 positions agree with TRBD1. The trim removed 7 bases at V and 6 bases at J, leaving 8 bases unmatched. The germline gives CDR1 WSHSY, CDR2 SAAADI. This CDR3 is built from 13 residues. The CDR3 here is CASKTGEMREQYF. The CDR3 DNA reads TGCGCCAGCAAGACAGGGGAAATGCGCGAGCAGTACTTC.

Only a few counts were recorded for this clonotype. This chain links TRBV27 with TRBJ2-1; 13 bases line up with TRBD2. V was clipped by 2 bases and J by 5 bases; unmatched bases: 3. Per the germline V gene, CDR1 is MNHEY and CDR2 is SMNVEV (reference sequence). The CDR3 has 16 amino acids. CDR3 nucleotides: TGTGCCAGCAGTTTAAGGGGACTAGCGGGAAACAATGAGCAGTTCTTC. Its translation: CASSLRGLAGNNEQFF.

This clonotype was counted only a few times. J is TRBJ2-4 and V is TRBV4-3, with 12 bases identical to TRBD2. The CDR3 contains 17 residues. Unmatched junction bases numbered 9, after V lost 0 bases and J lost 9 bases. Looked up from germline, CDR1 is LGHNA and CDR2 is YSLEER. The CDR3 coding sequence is TGCGCCAGCAGCCAAGAGCCAAGGGGACTAGCGGGTTTCATTCAGTACTTC. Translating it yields CASSQEPRGLAGFIQYF.

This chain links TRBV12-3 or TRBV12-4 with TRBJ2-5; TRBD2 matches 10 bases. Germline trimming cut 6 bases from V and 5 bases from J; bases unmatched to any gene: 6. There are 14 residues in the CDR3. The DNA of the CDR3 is TGTGCCAGCAGCCCACAGACTAGCGGGGAGACCCAGTACTTC. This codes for CASSPQTSGETQYF.

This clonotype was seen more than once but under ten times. The CDR3 nucleotides are TGTGCCAGCAGCCCCCGGGACGGCTACGAGCAGTACTTC. Protein product: CASSPRDGYEQYF. This sequence joins TRBV7-9 and TRBJ2-7; D may match TRBD1 or TRBD2 (5 bases each). The CDR3 runs to 13 residues. Trimming took off 5 bases at V and 3 bases at J, with 11 bases between the two ends. CDR1 and CDR2 (germline): SEHNR, FQNEAQ (reference sequence).

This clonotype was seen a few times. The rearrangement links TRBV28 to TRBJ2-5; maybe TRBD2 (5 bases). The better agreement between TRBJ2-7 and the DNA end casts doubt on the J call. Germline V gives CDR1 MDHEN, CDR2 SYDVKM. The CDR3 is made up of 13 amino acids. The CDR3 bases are TGTGCCAGCAGTTCGTGGGGAGTCTACGAGCAGTACTTC. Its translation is CASSSWGVYEQYF.